Presented here are 27 T cell receptor beta chains from one specimen sequenced in a study of OX40 agonist ivuxolimab in advanced cancers. Profiled with immunoSEQ multiplex PCR; TCRdb holds only in-frame clones, not every one. The sample contains about 58,000 clones, approximately 90% of which appear only once. This sample comprised CD4+ or CD8+ T cells sorted from blood, obtained in a trial of the OX40 agonist ivuxolimab. All receptors derive from an adult with an advanced solid tumor such as melanoma, head and neck, liver or kidney cancer.

The rearrangement uses TRBV5-6 and TRBJ2-7; 9 positions match TRBD1. Germline CDR1 SGHDT, CDR2 YYEEEE. V lost 1 base and J lost 3; bases outside the gene matches: 5. This CDR3 spans 15 amino acids. The CDR3 loop reads CASSLRGQGYYEQYV. DNA of the CDR3: TGTGCCAGCAGCTTGCGGGGACAGGGATACTACGAGCAGTACGTC.

This clone appeared a few times. The V and J genes are TRBV7-9 and TRBJ2-3; the D gene is possibly TRBD2 (6 bases). V lost 0 bases to trimming and J lost 0 bases, with 16 bases between them. Germline CDR1 and CDR2: SEHNR and FQNEAQ (reference sequence). This CDR3 comprises 18 residues. CDR3 sequence: CASSLAGGSGVSTDTQYF. As DNA, the CDR3 is TGTGCCAGCAGCTTAGCTGGAGGTAGCGGAGTTAGCACAGATACGCAGTATTTT.

Concerning this clone: The junction and the germline gene differ at one end; a read error may be behind it. The chain joins TRBV7-7 to TRBJ2-3; D not resolved. From germline, CDR1 is SSHAT and CDR2 FNYEAQ (reference sequence). The length of the CDR3 is 15 residues. The CDR3 DNA follows: TGTGCTAGCAGCCCACTTCCCGCCTACACAGATACGCAGTATTTT. This sequence encodes CASSPLPAYTDTQYF.

V is TRBV4-3 and J is TRBJ2-1, with a possible D match to TRBD1 (6 bases). V was cut by 0 bases and J by 2 bases, with 26 bases left in between. Germline V gene sequence: CDR1 LGHNA, CDR2 YSLEER. The CDR3 has 21 residues. For the CDR3, the DNA is TGCGCCAGCAGCCAAGATCAATTCGTACAGGGATTGAGCCGTACCTACAATGAGCAGTTCTTC. Protein sequence: CASSQDQFVQGLSRTYNEQFF.

The chain combines TRBV7-9 with TRBJ1-2; unclear D gene. V was trimmed by 2 bases and J by 8 bases, leaving 15 bases between them. CDR1 is SEHNR and CDR2 is FQNEAQ in the germline V gene (reference sequence). There are 14 residues in the CDR3. The CDR3 region is CASSLTDPRGGYTF. The CDR3 bases are TGTGCCAGCAGCTTAACTGACCCCCGCGGGGGCTACACCTTC.

The chain couples TRBV4-1 to TRBJ2-1; 8 positions match TRBD2. The junction had 5 bases not matched to a gene; V was cut back by 1 base and J by 3 bases. CDR1 and CDR2 from the germline V gene are MGHRA and YSYEKL. This CDR3 has 16 amino acids. CDR3 loop: CASSQVALAGYNEQFF. The CDR3 coding sequence is TGCGCCAGCAGCCAAGTAGCTCTAGCGGGCTACAATGAGCAGTTCTTC.

The V and J genes are TRBV25-1 and TRBJ2-5, with TRBD2 matching over 7 bases. Germline values: CDR1 MGHDK, CDR2 SYGVNS. The CDR3 totals 16 residues. V lost 4 bases, J lost 5 bases, and 13 bases stayed unmatched. CDR3 in amino acids: CASSAYVGGGSETQYF. For the CDR3, the DNA is TGTGCCAGCAGTGCTTACGTTGGCGGCGGGAGTGAGACCCAGTACTTC.

This clone was seen a single time. The V gene is TRBV13, the J gene TRBJ2-7, with 7 bases aligning to TRBD2. The CDR3 length is 16 residues. CDR1 is PRHDT, CDR2 FYEKMQ, per germline (reference sequence). Trimming at V came to 4 bases and at J to 1 base, leaving 10 bases not matched to a gene. CDR3 nucleotides: TGTGCCAGCAGCTCGCGGCCTAGCGGACCTTCCTACGAGCAGTACGTC. This encodes CASSSRPSGPSYEQYV.

V is TRBV30 and J is TRBJ1-2; D remains ambiguous. The CDR3 sequence is 16 residues long. Germline loops: CDR1 GTSNPN, CDR2 SVGIG (reference sequence). Trimming stripped 4 bases from V and 7 bases from J, with 25 bases between. CDR3 residues: CAWTTTEAIAERGYTF. The CDR3 region has the DNA TGTGCCTGGACTACGACCGAAGCTATAGCCGAACGTGGCTACACCTTC.

CDR3 loop: CASSVGGLAPYNEQFF. For the CDR3, the DNA is TGTGCCAGCAGCGTGGGTGGGCTAGCGCCCTACAATGAGCAGTTCTTC. The chain employs TRBV9 and TRBJ2-1, with D maybe TRBD2 (6 bases). Trimming left V 2 bases short and J 2 bases short, with 14 bases between. CDR1 SGDLS and CDR2 YYNGEE come from the germline V gene. CDR3 length equals 16 residues.

This chain joins TRBV21-1 and TRBJ2-1; the table gives TRBD1 as D, unverified against the DNA. TRBV21-1 is designated a pseudogene. The CDR3 has 16 residues. CDR3 residues: CASSKGLLYQGNEQFF. In nucleotides, the CDR3 is TGTGCCAGCAGCAAAGGCCTCCTATATCAGGGCAATGAGCAGTTCTTC.

This clone has just a few counts. This sequence joins TRBV28 and TRBJ1-6; no reliable D call. The ends were cut back, 2 bases at V and 9 bases at J, with 8 bases in the middle. Looked up from germline, CDR1 is MDHEN and CDR2 is SYDVKM. The CDR3 extends over 13 amino acids. The CDR3 spells CASSLGRVSPLHF. The CDR3 bases are TGTGCCAGCAGTTTAGGAAGGGTTTCACCCCTCCACTTT.

This chain joins TRBV4-3 and TRBJ2-3; TRBD1 might be the D (6 bases). The CDR3 loop spans 15 amino acids. Trimming shortened V by 4 bases and J by 3 bases, and 14 bases separated the two germline ends. CDR1 LGHNA and CDR2 YSLEER come from the germline V gene. The CDR3 DNA reads TGCGCCAGCAGCCCAGGGGCAAGGGGGACAGATACGCAGTATTTT. Its translation is CASSPGARGTDTQYF.

The chain links TRBV29-1 to TRBJ1-1; D perhaps matches TRBD1 (5 bases). The CDR3 extends over 16 amino acids. V was pared by 4 bases and J by 3 bases, with 21 bases between. CDR1 and CDR2 from the germline V gene are SQVTM and ANQGSEA. The CDR3 reads CSVVRVKGPADTEAFF. DNA of the CDR3: TGCAGCGTTGTCAGGGTTAAGGGCCCGGCGGACACTGAAGCTTTCTTT.

This chain connects TRBV4-1 to TRBJ2-5; D is uncertain. CDR3 size: 14 residues. The V end lost 3 bases, the J end lost 5 bases, and 13 bases lay between the germline ends. CDR1 and CDR2 (germline): MGHRA, YSYEKL. The CDR3 nucleotides read TGCGCCAGCAGCCAGGACGGTTCTACCGAGACCCAGTACTTC. Its translation is CASSQDGSTETQYF.

The CDR3 is CASSHRGTNNEQFF. The CDR3 nucleotides read TGCGCCAGCAGCCATCGCGGGACTAACAATGAGCAGTTCTTC. The chain joins TRBV4-1 to TRBJ2-1; 7 nucleotides line up with TRBD2. In germline, CDR1 is MGHRA, CDR2 YSYEKL. The V gene end was trimmed by 3 bases and the J gene end by 5 bases; junction bases not matched to a gene: 4. The CDR3 is 14 amino acids.

This sequence joins TRBV5-1 and TRBJ2-1, with D unclear. The ends were cut back, 1 base at V and 13 bases at J, with 12 bases in the middle. The CDR3 has 12 residues. Germline loops: CDR1 SGHRS, CDR2 YFSETQ. The CDR3 region is CASSLLRATQFF. CDR3 DNA: TGCGCCAGCAGCTTGCTCCGGGCTACACAGTTCTTC. Full variable domain (outside the CDR3, taken from reference TRBV5-1 and TRBJ2-1): KAGVTQTPRYLIKTRGQQVTLSCSPISGHRSVSWYQQTPGQGLQFLFEYFSETQRNKGNFPGRFSGRQFSNSRSEMNVSTLELGDSALYLCASSLLRATQFFGPGTRLTVL.

J is TRBJ2-1 and V is TRBV2; D is unresolved. This CDR3 comprises 11 residues. Germline CDR1 reads SNHLY; CDR2 reads FYNNEI. The V end lost 1 base, the J end lost 8 bases, and 3 bases lay between the germline ends. Here the CDR3 reads CASSEGDEQFF. The CDR3 DNA reads TGTGCCAGCAGTGAAGGGGATGAGCAGTTCTTC.

The V and J genes are TRBV27 and TRBJ2-3; D may match TRBD1 or TRBD2 (5 bases each). Germline CDR1 MNHEY, CDR2 SMNVEV (reference sequence). V was clipped by 6 bases and J by 1 base, with 11 bases between them. The CDR3 sequence is 14 residues long. In DNA, the CDR3 is TGTGCCAGCAGGCCTCGGGGCCGCACAGATACGCAGTATTTT. Its protein product is CASRPRGRTDTQYF.

This clone was recorded only once. The rearrangement uses TRBV27 and TRBJ2-7; D remains ambiguous. The CDR3 runs to 13 residues. Germline CDR1 reads MNHEY; CDR2 reads SMNVEV (reference sequence). V lost 3 bases and J 4 bases, leaving 10 bases between the germline ends. The CDR3, as DNA: TGTGCCAGCAGTTTCGGCCCAAAGTACGAGCAGTACGTC. Translating it yields CASSFGPKYEQYV.

This clone was picked up one time. This chain joins TRBV7-9 and TRBJ1-1, with D perhaps TRBD1 (5 bases). CDR1 is SEHNR, CDR2 FQNEAQ, per germline (reference sequence). This CDR3 has 13 amino acids. Between the trimmed V and J ends, which lost 5 bases and 4 bases, there was a span of 11 bases. CDR3 nucleotide sequence: TGTGCCAGCAGCCCCAGGGACGGCACTGAAGCTTTCTTT. Its translation is CASSPRDGTEAFF. The variable domain in full, completed from reference TRBV7-9 and TRBJ1-1, reads DTGVSQNPRHKITKRGQNVTFRCDPISEHNRLYWYRQTLGQGPEFLTYFQNEAQLEKSRLLSDRFSAERPKGSFSTLEIQRTEQGDSAMYLCASSPRDGTEAFFGQGTRLTVV.

J is TRBJ1-1 and V is TRBV6-5; the D gene is possibly TRBD1 (5 bases). Trimming removed 3 bases at V and 3 bases at J, with 17 bases between. This CDR3 is 16 amino acids long. Germline V gene lookup returns CDR1 MNHEY and CDR2 SVGAGI. The CDR3 region is CASSYSQGLVDTEAFF. DNA of the CDR3: TGTGCCAGCAGTTATTCCCAGGGTCTTGTGGACACTGAAGCTTTCTTT.

On this clone: This specimen includes other DNA sequences encoding the same CDR3. The CDR3 region is CASSYGETQYF. For the CDR3, the DNA is TGTGCCAGCAGTTACGGAGAGACCCAGTACTTC. The chain couples TRBV6-6 to TRBJ2-5; no definite D call. Germline CDR1 is MNHNY and CDR2 is SVGAGI (reference sequence). There are 11 residues in the CDR3. The V gene lost 2 bases and the J gene lost 4 bases, with 2 bases spanning the gap.

The chain couples TRBV30 to TRBJ1-4, with no clear D. The CDR3 runs 12 residues. Trimming cost V 3 bases and J 5 bases, with 7 bases left between them. Germline CDR1 and CDR2: GTSNPN and SVGIG (reference sequence). The CDR3 region is CAWSESNEKLFF. CDR3 bases: TGTGCCTGGAGCGAATCAAATGAAAAACTGTTTTTT.

V is TRBV28 and J is TRBJ1-5; D perhaps matches TRBD1 (5 bases). The CDR3 contains 19 residues. Germline CDR1 is MDHEN and CDR2 is SYDVKM. The V and J ends lost 7 bases and 4 bases respectively, with 29 bases between them. CDR3 protein: CASTTTSWDGPYGNQPQHF. The CDR3 region has the DNA TGTGCCAGCACTACCACTTCGTGGGACGGCCCCTATGGGAATCAGCCCCAGCATTTT.

This chain joins TRBV2 and TRBJ2-5, with D unresolved. This CDR3 region has 15 residues. The germline gives CDR1 SNHLY, CDR2 FYNNEI. V lost 1 base and J 1 base, leaving 10 bases between the germline ends. This chain's CDR3 is CASSEEGSSQETQYF. The DNA for the CDR3 is TGTGCCAGCAGTGAAGAAGGATCCTCCCAAGAGACCCAGTACTTC.

The chain carries TRBV7-2 and TRBJ2-7; possible D gene TRBD1, 6 bases. Trimming cost V 5 bases and J 1 base, with 12 bases left between them. The CDR3 contains 14 residues. Germline V gene lookup returns CDR1 SGHTA and CDR2 FQGNSA. The CDR3 DNA reads TGTGCCAGCAGCCCCTCGGGACAATCCTACGAGCAGTACTTC. Translating gives CASSPSGQSYEQYF.